This TCR beta chain emerged from a study of shared clonotypes between healthy human individuals (dated by TCRdb to the early 2020s). About the investigation overall: A few men and two women, aged 18 to 49 years, made up the cohort. Leukapheresis yielded between about 0.94 and 9 billion PBMCs per donor. Per donor, three plates each were used for CD4 naive and CD4 memory, two for CD8 naive, and one for CD8 memory. To increase sequencing depth and limit assay-specific biases, different laboratories used diverse techniques to prepare libraries and sequence TCR repertoires. To estimate repertoire size and how much clonotypes are shared between individuals, the study performed deep sequencing of blood TCR repertoires from 4 to 6 healthy adults. The full study reports these points: Only blood was sampled, and tissue TCR repertoires likely differ from those in blood. Compared with non-shared clonotypes, clonotypes shared by all four sorted-subset donors had higher generation probabilities. Because the study included a small number of donors, the genetic and exposure-history diversity represented was limited. Pairwise subsampling indicated that sequencing depth was expected to affect the degree of clonotype sharing among donors. Sharing across several donors was observed for approximately 5% of naive CD4, about 4% of naive CD8, 2.3% of memory CD4, and approximately 0.41% of memory CD8 clonotypes. Larger estimated clonotype richness was generally found for naive subsets than for memory subsets. Rarefaction of sorted-subset datasets indicated incomplete sequencing despite the large sequencing depth.

CD8 naive samples were CD45RO-negative cells positively selected for CCR7, giving a CD45RA+CCR7+ population that excluded TemRA cells. Healthy HIV-negative adults with no recently reported acute infections or vaccinations were included as donors. Only Caucasian adults living in Nashville, Tennessee, USA were represented among the donors. Blood was obtained by leukapheresis, after which PBMCs were separated by Ficoll-Histopaque density gradient centrifugation and cryopreserved in liquid nitrogen vapor phase. Purity and quantity of every magnetically sorted T cell population were checked by analytical flow cytometry. From each sorted fraction, genomic DNA was isolated and quantified by UV absorbance on a Nanodrop 2000c. Using the deep immunoSEQ assay, TCR CDR3 regions were amplified from genomic DNA by multiplex PCR. Extracted genomic DNA from each cell subset was distributed evenly across all wells of several immunoSEQ 96-well plates, and each plate was treated as a replicate. For sorted subsets, about 210 ng of genomic DNA, equivalent to some 33,000 T cell genomes, went into each replicate PCR. Purified libraries were quantified with a Qubit 3.0 fluorometer, sized on a Bioanalyzer 2100, and re-quantified with the KAPA Library Quantification kit. Every immunoSEQ 96-well plate was sequenced on a separate single-read 150-cycle Illumina NextSeq 550 flow cell. The original methods were these. The immunoSEQ output contained only junctional sequences without quality scores, so filtering could not match that applied to full-length reads. Sequences were annotated with PyIR, a Python wrapper for IgBLAST v1.9, using IMGT germline references to assign V/J genes and CDR3. Reads were removed for weak V/J assignments (E-value above 1e-6), missing CDR3, stop codons, out-of-frame junctions, or ambiguous translated residues. V3J clonotypes were defined by identical inferred V gene, J gene, and CDR3 amino acid sequence. Percentage overlap between repertoires was calculated by dividing the number of shared unique clonotypes by the size of the smaller repertoire. Repertoire richness was assessed with RTK rarefaction, the Chao1 estimator, and Recon v2.1 estimates of unobserved clonotypes. Generation probabilities were computed with OLGA for all TCRbeta clonotypes obtained by the gDNA method from a handful of donors. The table was pulled from immuneACCESS by TCRdb, which kept in-frame rearrangements only. Such tables lose some clones; where checked, under half of the loss comes from unresolved V genes, and the rest has no known cause. That table gives V, J and clone size, and the DNA gave D and trimming. The sample contains around 2,100,000 clones, about 95% of them found a single time. The top ten clonotypes cover 0.95% to 1.5% of the sample.

Turning to this clone: Which antigen it targets is not known. There are no base qualities to consult, and no much larger clone falls within one base.

Trimming costs V 1 base and J 2 bases, and their ends lie 9 bases apart. The CDR3 has 15 amino acids, counting the end cysteine and phenylalanine. Here the CDR3 DNA is all that survives: 45 bases in frame from base 1. Reading the germline V gene (reference sequence) gives CDR1 LNHNV and CDR2 YYDKDF. The sequence was collected from a man younger than 30 in good health. The material sequenced was naive CD8+ T cells sorted from blood. Reading the label with the study, this specimen's cell subset or site is: CD45RA+CCR7+. The V and J segments used are TRBV15 and TRBJ2-1; TRBD1 is a weak D gene call, 5 bases matching. The nucleotides are TGTGCCACCAGCAGAGGGACATACCCCTACAATGAGCAGTTCTTC. This encodes CATSRGTYPYNEQFF.